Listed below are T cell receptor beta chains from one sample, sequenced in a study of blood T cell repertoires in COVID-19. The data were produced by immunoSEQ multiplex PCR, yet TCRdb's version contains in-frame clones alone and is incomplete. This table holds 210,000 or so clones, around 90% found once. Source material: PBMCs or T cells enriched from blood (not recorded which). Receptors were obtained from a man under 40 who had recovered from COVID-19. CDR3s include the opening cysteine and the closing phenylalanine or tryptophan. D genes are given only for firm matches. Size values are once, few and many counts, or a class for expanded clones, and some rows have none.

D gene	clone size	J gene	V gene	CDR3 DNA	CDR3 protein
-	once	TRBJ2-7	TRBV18	TGTGCCAGCTCACCAGCTAGCCCGGGCTACGAGCAGTACTTC	CASSPASPGYEQYF
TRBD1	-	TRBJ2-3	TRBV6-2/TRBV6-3	TGTGCCAGCAGTAAATGGACAGGGGCGGCTACGCAGTATTTT	CASSKWTGAATQYF
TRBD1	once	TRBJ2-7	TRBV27	TGTGCCAGCAGTGTATGGACAGGGGAACCCCTTTGGTTGTACGAGCAGTACTTC	CASSVWTGEPLWLYEQYF
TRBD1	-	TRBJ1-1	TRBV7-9	TGTGCCAGCAGCGCGGAAGGAGGGACAGGGGCTTCTGAAGCTTTCTTT	CASSAEGGTGASEAFF
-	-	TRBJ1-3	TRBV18	TGTGCCAGCCAGGGCGGCGACTCTGGAAACACCATATATTTT	CASQGGDSGNTIYF
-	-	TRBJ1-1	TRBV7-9	TGTGCCAGCAGCTTAGAGGGAATCAGGGTTACGGCTTTCTTT	CASSLEGIRVTAFF
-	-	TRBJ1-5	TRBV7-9	TGTGCCAGCAGCCCCAAACACGATCAGCCCCAGCATTTT	CASSPKHDQPQHF
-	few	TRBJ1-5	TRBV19	TGTGCCAGTAGTACTCAGGGGAGTAATCAGCCCCAGCATTTT	CASSTQGSNQPQHF
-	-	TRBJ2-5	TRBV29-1	TGCAGCGTTAGTCCCCAGGTCCAAGAGACCCAGTACTTC	CSVSPQVQETQYF
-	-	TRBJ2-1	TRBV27	TGTGCCAGCAGTTTATCGATCTTGCGCCAAGAGCAGTTCTTC	CASSLSILRQEQFF
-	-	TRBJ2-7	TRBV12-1	TGTGCCAGCAACTGCGGACTTGGGCGCTTC	CASNCGLGRF
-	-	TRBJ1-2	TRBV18	TGTGCCAGCTCACCATCTAATTTTATTGGCTACACCTTC	CASSPSNFIGYTF
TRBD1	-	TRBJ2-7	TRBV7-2	TGTGCCAGCAGCTTAACAGGGGGCCACGAGCAGTACTTC	CASSLTGGHEQYF
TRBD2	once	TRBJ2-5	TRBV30	TGTGCCTGGAGTCAAACGGGGGGAAGGCAAGAGACCCAGTACTTC	CAWSQTGGRQETQYF
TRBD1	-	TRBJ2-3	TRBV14	TGTGCCAGCAGCCAAGATGTAAATGTCAGGGGGCGGGATACGCAGTATTTT	CASSQDVNVRGRDTQYF
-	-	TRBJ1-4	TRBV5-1	TGCGCCAGCAGCTTGAGCGGATCCAATGAAAAACTGTTTTTT	CASSLSGSNEKLFF
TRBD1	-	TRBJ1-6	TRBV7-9	TGTGCCAGCAGCCCGTGGGGACAGGGTAATTCACCCCTCCACTTT	CASSPWGQGNSPLHF
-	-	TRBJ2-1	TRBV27	TGTGCCAGCAGCTACCGGGACTCACGAAGAAATTACAATGAGCAGTTCTTC	CASSYRDSRRNYNEQFF
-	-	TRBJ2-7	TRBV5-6	TGTGCCAGCAGCCTGGGACGGACTGTTTACGAGCAGTACTTC	CASSLGRTVYEQYF
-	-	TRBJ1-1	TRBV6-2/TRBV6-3	TGTGCCAGCAGTGGGGGGGCATACGCTGAAGCTTTCTTT	CASSGGAYAEAFF
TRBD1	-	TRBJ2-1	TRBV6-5	TGTGCCAGCACCTCGCAGGGGGTCTCCTACAATGAGCAGTTCTTC	CASTSQGVSYNEQFF
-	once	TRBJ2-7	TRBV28	TGTGCCAGCACCCCGGGAGTGTTGTACGAGCAGTACTTC	CASTPGVLYEQYF
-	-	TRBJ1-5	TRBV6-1	TGTGCCAGCAGTGACAGTCATAGCAATCAGCCCCAGCATTTT	CASSDSHSNQPQHF
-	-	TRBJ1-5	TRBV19	TGTGCCAGTAGTACTGTCTCCACCGGGACAAACAATCAGCCCCAGCATTTT	CASSTVSTGTNNQPQHF
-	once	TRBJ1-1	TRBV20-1	TGCAGTGCTCCCGGGACTGAAGCTTTCTTT	CSAPGTEAFF
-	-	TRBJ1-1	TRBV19	TGTGCCAGTAGTATAGGACGGGGGGCTTATTCGAACACTGAAGCTTTCTTT	CASSIGRGAYSNTEAFF
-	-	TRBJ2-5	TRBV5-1	TGCGCCAGCAGCTTGACTCAAGAGACCCAGTACTTC	CASSLTQETQYF
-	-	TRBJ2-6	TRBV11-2	TGTGCCAGCAGCTTAGTCCTCTCTGGGGCCAACGTCCTGACTTTC	CASSLVLSGANVLTF
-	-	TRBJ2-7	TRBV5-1	TGCGCCAGCAGCTTTGGATGGACTATATCCTACGAGCAGTACTTC	CASSFGWTISYEQYF